This TCR beta chain was identified during a study of blood T cell repertoires in COVID-19. This clone showed up just once. Clones were sequenced by immunoSEQ multiplex PCR, and TCRdb holds only the in-frame ones, with some missing. Of 200,000 to 300,000 clones detected, over 80% appear once; the ten largest clones hold 3.7%. The sequencing input was peripheral blood. The clonotype comes from a woman in her forties with acute or convalescent COVID-19.

CDR3 coding DNA: TGTGCCAGTAGTCGACAGTCAAGCACAGATACGCAGTATTTT. It is translated as CASSRQSSTDTQYF. The rearrangement uses TRBV19 and TRBJ2-3; D perhaps matches TRBD1 (5 bases). V gave up 5 bases and J gave up 0 bases, with 9 bases separating them. Looked up from germline, CDR1 is LNHDA and CDR2 is SQIVND (reference sequence). This CDR3 is built from 14 residues.